The present entry profiles one T cell receptor (beta chain) with its context. This sample stems from a study of CD8+CD57+ T cells in acquired aplastic anemia. Sequencing was done on patients that had shown CD8+CD57+ cell expansion by flow cytometry. The study profiled TCR beta VDJ and CDR3 using genomic DNA as template. MiXCR was run by TCRdb on the reads, yielding one entry per CDR3 protein. Of around 210,000 distinct CDR3 sequences in the sample, 65% were seen once. V gave up 5 bases and J gave up 0 bases, with 15 bases separating them. The CDR3 sequence is 16 residues long. Germline CDR1 is SGHVS and CDR2 is FNYEAQ.

This sequence was found in a human donor with aplastic anemia. Material: sorted CD4+, CD8+, or CD8+CD57+ T cells (not recorded which) from PBMCs. This chain joins TRBV7-6 and TRBJ2-3, with TRBD2 as a possible D gene (5 bases). CDR3 sequence reads: CASSAPAGLSTDTQYF. The CDR3 coding sequence is TGTGCCAGCAGCGCGCCAGCCGGACTTAGCACAGATACGCAGTATTTT.